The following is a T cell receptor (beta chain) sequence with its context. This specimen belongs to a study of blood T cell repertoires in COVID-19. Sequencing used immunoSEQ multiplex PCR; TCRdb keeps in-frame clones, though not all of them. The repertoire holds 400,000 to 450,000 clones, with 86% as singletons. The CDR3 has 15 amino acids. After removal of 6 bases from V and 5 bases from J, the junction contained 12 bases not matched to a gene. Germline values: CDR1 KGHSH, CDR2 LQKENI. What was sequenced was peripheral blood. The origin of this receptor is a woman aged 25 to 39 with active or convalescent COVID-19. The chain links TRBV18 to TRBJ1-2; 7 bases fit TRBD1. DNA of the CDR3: TGTGCCAGCTCCCGGGCGGAGGGGGCGAGGTATGGCTACACCTTC. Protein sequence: CASSRAEGARYGYTF.